This is a list of T cell receptor beta chains from one sample in a study of early T cells in non-severe SARS-CoV-2 infection. TCRdb analysed the 5' RACE reads with MiXCR anew, one entry per CDR3 protein. In the table there are 56,000 or so distinct CDR3 sequences, roughly a tenth of which are singletons. Sequenced material: whole blood. These receptors were collected from an adult who was a healthcare worker with PCR-confirmed SARS-CoV-2 infection or an uninfected control (not recorded which). Both conserved end residues are trimmed from each CDR3. The D gene is left open where the match is weak.

j_gene: TRBJ1-1; v_gene: TRBV5-6; d_gene: NA; CDR3aa: ASSLLQETEAF
j_gene: TRBJ2-3; v_gene: TRBV3-1; d_gene: NA; CDR3aa: ASSQDFGSTDTQY
j_gene: TRBJ1-4; v_gene: TRBV18; d_gene: TRBD1; CDR3aa: ASSPPPGQGREKLF
j_gene: TRBJ1-2; v_gene: TRBV15; d_gene: NA; CDR3aa: ATSRDFGQGHNYGYT
j_gene: TRBJ2-5; v_gene: TRBV12-3/TRBV12-4; d_gene: NA; CDR3aa: ASRSRETQY
j_gene: TRBJ1-1; v_gene: TRBV30; d_gene: NA; CDR3aa: AWTSNEETEAF
j_gene: TRBJ2-1; v_gene: TRBV5-1; d_gene: NA; CDR3aa: ASSLAGSDSYNEQF
j_gene: TRBJ2-7; v_gene: TRBV29-1; d_gene: NA; CDR3aa: SVEGHSSTYEQY
j_gene: TRBJ2-3; v_gene: TRBV5-4; d_gene: NA; CDR3aa: ASSFRHRTDTQY
j_gene: TRBJ2-1; v_gene: TRBV6-2/TRBV6-3; d_gene: NA; CDR3aa: ASSLRGSGVGEQF